These T cell receptor beta chains were read from a single sample in a study of blood T cells in healthy people across ages. Each CDR3 protein is one row after TCRdb ran MiXCR on the 5' RACE reads. This repertoire shows approximately 800,000 distinct CDR3 sequences, 25% to 30% found once; its top ten account for about 2.9%. The data also belong to a second study, concerning T cells of mothers and their children.

Material: blood. These receptors came from a boy between 10 and 17 years old in good health. CDR3s include the opening cysteine and the closing phenylalanine or tryptophan. The order of the fields is clone size, V gene, J gene, D gene, CDR3 protein, CDR3 DNA. The D gene is left open where the match is weak. A clone size is listed for some rows: how often the clone was seen (once, few, many), or a class if it is expanded.

>few|TRBV29-1|TRBJ2-5|.
CSAGWGAAETQYF
TGCAGCGCCGGTTGGGGGGCCGCGGAGACCCAGTACTTC
>few|TRBV18|TRBJ2-1|.
CASSTGDASYNEQFF
TGTGCCAGCTCAACGGGGGACGCCTCCTACAATGAGCAGTTCTTC
>few|TRBV4-1|TRBJ2-2|TRBD2
CASSQDPGGPTGELFF
TGCGCCAGCAGCCAAGATCCGGGGGGGCCCACCGGGGAGCTGTTTTTT
>few|TRBV10-3|TRBJ2-1|TRBD1
CAISEDRAYNEQFF
TGTGCCATCAGTGAGGACAGGGCTTACAATGAGCAGTTCTTC
>.|TRBV5-1|TRBJ2-1|TRBD2
CASSSPGGGSYNEQFF
TGCGCCAGCAGCTCCCCGGGGGGGGGCTCCTACAATGAGCAGTTCTTC
>.|TRBV4-1|TRBJ2-5|.
CASSPSPQGLYQETQYF
TGCGCCAGCAGCCCCTCACCACAGGGCTTGTACCAAGAGACCCAGTACTTC
>few|TRBV28|TRBJ1-5|.
CASSPSFRGNQPQHF
TGTGCCAGCAGCCCATCCTTCCGGGGCAATCAGCCCCAGCATTTT
>.|TRBV28|TRBJ2-6|.
CASSFFSSSGANVLTF
TGTGCCAGCAGTTTTTTTTCTTCCTCTGGGGCCAACGTCCTGACTTTC
>few|TRBV3-1|TRBJ2-7|.
CASSQDHQGKDEQYF
TGTGCCAGCAGCCAAGATCACCAGGGGAAGGACGAGCAGTACTTC
>.|TRBV29-1|TRBJ2-1|.
CSVSDYSNEQFF
TGCAGCGTTTCTGACTACTCCAATGAGCAGTTCTTC
>.|TRBV7-3|TRBJ2-1|.
CASSFGTPPDEQFF
TGTGCCAGCAGCTTCGGGACTCCCCCCGATGAGCAGTTCTTC
>.|TRBV30|TRBJ2-5|.
CAWTHQGGPETQYF
TGTGCCTGGACCCATCAAGGGGGTCCGGAGACCCAGTACTTC
>few|TRBV10-3|TRBJ1-2|TRBD1
CAIRAGGESGYTF
TGTGCCATCAGGGCAGGGGGCGAGAGTGGCTACACCTTC
>many|TRBV20-1|TRBJ2-5|TRBD2
CSARDATSGPLETQYF
TGCAGTGCTAGAGATGCTACTAGCGGGCCTTTGGAGACCCAGTACTTC
>few|TRBV28|TRBJ2-7|.
CASSLKTAGYYEQYF
TGTGCCAGCAGTTTGAAGACCGCTGGTTATTACGAGCAGTACTTC
>.|TRBV5-1|TRBJ1-4|.
CASSSQGAGTNEKLFF
TGCGCCAGCAGCTCCCAAGGGGCTGGAACTAATGAAAAACTGTTTTTT
>.|TRBV10-3|TRBJ2-3|TRBD2
CAISDKTSGSRDTQYF
TGTGCCATCAGCGACAAGACTAGCGGGAGTCGGGATACGCAGTATTTT
>.|TRBV12-3/TRBV12-4|TRBJ2-6|.
CASTLDQMGANVLTF
TGTGCCAGCACCTTAGACCAAATGGGAGCCAACGTCCTGACTTTC
>.|TRBV7-3|TRBJ2-7|TRBD2
CASSAGGGYEQYF
TGTGCCAGCAGCGCGGGGGGCGGGTACGAGCAGTACTTC
>.|TRBV9|TRBJ1-5|.
CASSVGGGAQPQHF
TGTGCCAGCAGCGTAGGGGGGGGAGCTCAGCCCCAGCATTTT
>.|TRBV20-1|TRBJ1-1|.
CSARPKWAPRQNTEAFF
TGCAGTGCTAGACCAAAATGGGCTCCCCGACAGAACACTGAAGCTTTCTTT
>.|TRBV5-1|TRBJ2-3|.
CASSLVWSSTDTQYF
TGCGCCAGCAGCTTGGTGTGGTCCAGCACAGATACGCAGTATTTT
>.|TRBV5-1|TRBJ1-1|.
CASSSGGGANTEAFF
TGCGCCAGCAGCTCTGGCGGAGGGGCCAACACTGAAGCTTTCTTT
>few|TRBV12-3/TRBV12-4|TRBJ2-3|TRBD1
CASSLTGQGTDTQYF
TGTGCCAGCAGTTTGACGGGACAGGGGACAGATACGCAGTATTTT
>few|TRBV14|TRBJ2-7|.
CASSQGVWEQYF
TGTGCCAGCAGCCAAGGTGTTTGGGAGCAGTACTTC